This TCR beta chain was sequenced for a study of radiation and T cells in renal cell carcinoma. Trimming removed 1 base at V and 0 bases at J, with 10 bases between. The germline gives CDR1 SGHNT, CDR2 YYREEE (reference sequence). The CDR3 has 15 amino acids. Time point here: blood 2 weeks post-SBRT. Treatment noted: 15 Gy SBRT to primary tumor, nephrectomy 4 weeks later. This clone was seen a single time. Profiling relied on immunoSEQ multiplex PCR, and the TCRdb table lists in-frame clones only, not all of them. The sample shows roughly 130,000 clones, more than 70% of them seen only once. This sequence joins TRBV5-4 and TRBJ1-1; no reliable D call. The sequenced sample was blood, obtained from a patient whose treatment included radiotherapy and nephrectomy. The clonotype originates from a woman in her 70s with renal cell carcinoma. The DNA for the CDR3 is TGTGCCAGCAGCTTGAACGGCGGGGTGAACACTGAAGCTTTCTTT. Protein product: CASSLNGGVNTEAFF.